Detailed here is one T cell receptor beta chain. The length of the CDR3 is 15 residues. V was trimmed by 2 bases and J by 2 bases, leaving 9 bases between them. Per germline, CDR1 SGHTA and CDR2 FQGTGA. TCRdb independently ran MiXCR on the RT-PCR reads; one entry per CDR3 protein. The table has fewer than 800,000 distinct CDR3 sequences, approximately 15% seen once; the top ten hold about 3.6%. The gene calls are TRBV7-3 and TRBJ2-2, with unresolved D. The sequencing input was memory CD4+ T cells from blood. The TCR sequence derives from a female donor in good health, serving as a healthy control. The CDR3: CASSLGPRNTGELFF. The DNA of the CDR3 is TGTGCCAGCAGCTTAGGCCCCAGAAACACCGGGGAGCTGTTTTTT. The complete variable domain, with remaining parts taken from reference TRBV7-3 and TRBJ2-2, reads GAGVSQTPSNKVTEKGKYVELRCDPISGHTALYWYRQSLGQGPEFLIYFQGTGAADDSGLPNDRFFAVRPEGSVSTLKIQRTERGDSAVYLCASSLGPRNTGELFFGEGSRLTVL.